This TCR beta chain was recovered during a study of T cell repertoires in cytomegalovirus infection. Across the study: A matching HLA type, together with CMV infection, was signaled by public TCR beta signatures.

Study observations and caveats: The ex vivo response was dominated by HLA-C-restricted CMV-specific TCR beta clonotypes.

There are a few counts of this clonotype. Antigen unknown. Trimming at V came to 0 bases and at J to 7 bases, leaving 14 bases not matched to a gene. The CDR3 loop spans 19 amino acids. TCRdb recomputed calls from the reads with MiXCR, one row per CDR3 protein. The data contain 100,000 to 150,000 distinct CDR3 sequences, roughly 9% of them singletons. This clonotype originated in a human donor in good health (CMV status not recorded). Some clones in this sample may be carry-over from other donors' samples. The chain joins TRBV6-7 to TRBJ2-1; 11 bases are shared with TRBD2. TRBV6-7 is known as an ORF, though its function is uncertain. The sequencing sample was made of PBMCs. CDR3 residues: CASSYSDRSSGRNGNEQFF. The CDR3 DNA is TGTGCCAGCAGTTACTCGGATCGGTCTAGCGGGAGGAATGGTAATGAGCAGTTCTTC.